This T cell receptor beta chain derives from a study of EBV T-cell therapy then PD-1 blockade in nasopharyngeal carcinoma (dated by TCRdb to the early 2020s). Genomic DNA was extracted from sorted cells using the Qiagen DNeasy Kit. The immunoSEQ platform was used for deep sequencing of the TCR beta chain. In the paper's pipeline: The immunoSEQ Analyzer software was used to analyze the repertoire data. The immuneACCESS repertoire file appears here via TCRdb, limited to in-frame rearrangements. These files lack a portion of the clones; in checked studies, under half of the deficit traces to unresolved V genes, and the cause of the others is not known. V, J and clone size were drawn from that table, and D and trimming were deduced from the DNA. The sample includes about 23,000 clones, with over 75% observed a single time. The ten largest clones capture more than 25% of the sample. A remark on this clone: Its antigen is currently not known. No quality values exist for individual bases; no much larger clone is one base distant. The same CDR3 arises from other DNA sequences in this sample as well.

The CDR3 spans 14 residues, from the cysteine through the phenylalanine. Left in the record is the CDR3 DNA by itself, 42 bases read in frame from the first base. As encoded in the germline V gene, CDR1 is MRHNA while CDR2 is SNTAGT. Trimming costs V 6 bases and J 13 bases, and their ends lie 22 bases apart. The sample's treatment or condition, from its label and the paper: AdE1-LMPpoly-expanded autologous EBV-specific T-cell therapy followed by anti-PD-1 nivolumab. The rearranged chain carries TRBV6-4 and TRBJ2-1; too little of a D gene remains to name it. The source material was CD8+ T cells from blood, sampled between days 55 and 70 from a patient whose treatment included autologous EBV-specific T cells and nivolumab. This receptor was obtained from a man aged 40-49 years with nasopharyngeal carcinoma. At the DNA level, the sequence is TGTGCCAGCAGCCCCGGAGACCCTGCTCTGGAACAGTTCTTC. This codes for CASSPGDPALEQFF.